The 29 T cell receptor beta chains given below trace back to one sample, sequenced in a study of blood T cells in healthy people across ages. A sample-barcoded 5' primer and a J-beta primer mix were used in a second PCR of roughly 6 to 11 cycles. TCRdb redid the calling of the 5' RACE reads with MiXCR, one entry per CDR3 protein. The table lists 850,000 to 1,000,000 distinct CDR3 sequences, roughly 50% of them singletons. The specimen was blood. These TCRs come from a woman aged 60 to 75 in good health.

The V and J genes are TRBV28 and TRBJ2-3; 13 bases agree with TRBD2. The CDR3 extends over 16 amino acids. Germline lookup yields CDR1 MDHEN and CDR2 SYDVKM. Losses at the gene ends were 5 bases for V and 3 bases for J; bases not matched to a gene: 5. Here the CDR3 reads CASSGRTSGSTDTQYF. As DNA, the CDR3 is TGTGCCAGCAGTGGGCGGACTAGCGGGAGTACAGATACGCAGTATTTT.

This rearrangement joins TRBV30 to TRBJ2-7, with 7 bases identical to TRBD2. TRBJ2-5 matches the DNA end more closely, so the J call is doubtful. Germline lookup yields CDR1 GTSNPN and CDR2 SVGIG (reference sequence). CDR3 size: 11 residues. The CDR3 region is CAWSAGGTQYF. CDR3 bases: TGTGCCTGGAGTGCGGGAGGGACCCAGTACTTC.

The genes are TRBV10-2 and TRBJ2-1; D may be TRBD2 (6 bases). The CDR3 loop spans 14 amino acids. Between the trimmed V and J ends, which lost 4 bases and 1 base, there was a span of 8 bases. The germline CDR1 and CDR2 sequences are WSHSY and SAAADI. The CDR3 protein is CASSGLESYNEQFF. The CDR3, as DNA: TGCGCCAGCAGTGGACTAGAGTCCTACAATGAGCAGTTCTTC.

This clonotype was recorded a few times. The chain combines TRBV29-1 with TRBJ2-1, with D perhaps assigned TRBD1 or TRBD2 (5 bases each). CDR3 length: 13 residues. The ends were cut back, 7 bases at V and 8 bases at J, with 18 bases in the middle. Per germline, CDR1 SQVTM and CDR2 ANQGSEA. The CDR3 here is CSAAPGDLDEQFF. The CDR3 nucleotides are TGCAGCGCCGCCCCCGGGGACCTCGATGAGCAGTTCTTC.

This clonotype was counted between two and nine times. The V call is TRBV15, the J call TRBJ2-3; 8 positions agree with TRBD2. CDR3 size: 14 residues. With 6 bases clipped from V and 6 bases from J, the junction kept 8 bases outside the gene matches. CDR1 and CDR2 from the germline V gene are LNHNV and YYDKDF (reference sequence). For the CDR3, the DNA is TGTGCCACCAGAACTAGCGGAGGTCCGGATACGCAGTATTTT. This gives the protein CATRTSGGPDTQYF.

CDR3 in DNA: TGTGCCAGCAGCTTTGTTACGTCCCCTTATGGCTACACCTTC. Translated, it gives CASSFVTSPYGYTF. V usage is TRBV7-9 and J usage is TRBJ1-2, with no clear D. Trimming took off 3 bases at V and 5 bases at J, with 13 bases between the two ends. The CDR3 consists of 14 residues. Germline CDR1 SEHNR, CDR2 FQNEAQ (reference sequence). The full variable domain, rest sourced from reference TRBV7-9 and TRBJ1-2, is DTGVSQNPRHKITKRGQNVTFRCDPISEHNRLYWYRQTLGQGPEFLTYFQNEAQLEKSRLLSDRFSAERPKGSFSTLEIQRTEQGDSAMYLCASSFVTSPYGYTFGSGTRLTVV.

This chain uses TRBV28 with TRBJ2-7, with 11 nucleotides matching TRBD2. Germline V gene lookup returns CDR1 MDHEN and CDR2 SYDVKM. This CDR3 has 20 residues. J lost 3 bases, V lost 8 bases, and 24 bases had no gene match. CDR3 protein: CASRYITGTGQLAGVYEQYF. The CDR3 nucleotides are TGTGCCAGCCGTTATATTACCGGGACAGGGCAACTAGCGGGAGTCTACGAGCAGTACTTC.

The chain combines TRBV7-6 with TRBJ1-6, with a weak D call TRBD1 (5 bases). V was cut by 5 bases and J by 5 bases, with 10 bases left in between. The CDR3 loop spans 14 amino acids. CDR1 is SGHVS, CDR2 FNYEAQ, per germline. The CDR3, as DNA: TGTGCCAGCAGCAGGGACCTGAATAATTCACCCCTCCACTTT. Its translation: CASSRDLNNSPLHF.

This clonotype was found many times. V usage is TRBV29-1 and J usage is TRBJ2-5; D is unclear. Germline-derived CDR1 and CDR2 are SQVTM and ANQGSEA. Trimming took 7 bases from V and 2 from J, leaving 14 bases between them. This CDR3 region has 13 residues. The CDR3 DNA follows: TGCAGCGCTGGCCGGAGTGTGCAAGAGACCCAGTACTTC. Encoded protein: CSAGRSVQETQYF.

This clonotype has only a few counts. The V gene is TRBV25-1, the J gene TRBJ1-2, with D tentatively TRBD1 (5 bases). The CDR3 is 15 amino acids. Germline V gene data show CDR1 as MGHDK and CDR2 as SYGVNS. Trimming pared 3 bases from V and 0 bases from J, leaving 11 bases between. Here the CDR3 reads CASSESGRANYGYTF. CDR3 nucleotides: TGTGCCAGCAGTGAGAGCGGCAGGGCTAACTATGGCTACACCTTC.

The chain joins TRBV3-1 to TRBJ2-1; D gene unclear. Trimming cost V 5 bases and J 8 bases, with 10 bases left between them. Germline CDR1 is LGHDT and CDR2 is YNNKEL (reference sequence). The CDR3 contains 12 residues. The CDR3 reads CASSSRRHEQFF. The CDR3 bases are TGTGCCAGCAGCTCGAGACGGCATGAGCAGTTCTTC.

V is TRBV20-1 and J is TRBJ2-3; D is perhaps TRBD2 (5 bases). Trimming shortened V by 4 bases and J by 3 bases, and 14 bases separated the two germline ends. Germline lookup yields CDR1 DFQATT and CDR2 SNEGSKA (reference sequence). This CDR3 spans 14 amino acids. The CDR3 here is CSAISGGGTDTQYF. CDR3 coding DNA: TGCAGTGCTATAAGCGGAGGAGGAACAGATACGCAGTATTTT.

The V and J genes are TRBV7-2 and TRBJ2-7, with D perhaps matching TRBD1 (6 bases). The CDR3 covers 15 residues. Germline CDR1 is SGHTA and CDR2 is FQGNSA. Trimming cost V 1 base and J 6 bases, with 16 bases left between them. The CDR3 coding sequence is TGTGCCAGCAGCTTAGTATTTAACAGGGAACGCGAGCAGTACTTC. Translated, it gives CASSLVFNREREQYF.

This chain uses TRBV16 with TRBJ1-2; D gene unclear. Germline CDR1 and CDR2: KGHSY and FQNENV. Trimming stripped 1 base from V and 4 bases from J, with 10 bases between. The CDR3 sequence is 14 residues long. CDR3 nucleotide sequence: TGTGCCAGCAGCCAATGGGATCTTTCCTATGGCTACACCTTC. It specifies CASSQWDLSYGYTF.

The chain's CDR3 is CASRSGQITDTQYF. CDR3 DNA sequence: TGTGCCAGCAGATCGGGACAGATCACAGATACGCAGTATTTT. This sequence joins TRBV6-5 and TRBJ2-3; 7 bases match TRBD1. The CDR3 extends over 14 amino acids. In germline, CDR1 is MNHEY, CDR2 SVGAGI. With 6 bases clipped from V and 2 bases from J, the junction kept 5 bases outside the gene matches.

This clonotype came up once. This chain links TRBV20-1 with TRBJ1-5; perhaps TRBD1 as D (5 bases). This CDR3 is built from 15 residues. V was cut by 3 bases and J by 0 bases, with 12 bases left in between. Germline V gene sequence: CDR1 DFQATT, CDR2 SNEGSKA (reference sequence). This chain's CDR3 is CSASLGTNSNQPQHF. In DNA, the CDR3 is TGCAGTGCTAGTTTGGGGACTAATAGCAATCAGCCCCAGCATTTT.

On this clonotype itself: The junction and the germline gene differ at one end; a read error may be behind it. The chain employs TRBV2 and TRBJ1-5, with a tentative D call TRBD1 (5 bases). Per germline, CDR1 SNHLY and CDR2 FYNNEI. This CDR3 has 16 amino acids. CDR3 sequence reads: CASSEGGVSNNRPQHF. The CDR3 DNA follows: TGTGCCAGTAGTGAGGGAGGGGTTAGTAACAATCGGCCCCAGCATTTT.

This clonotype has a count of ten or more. The CDR3: CAIARAGYEQYF. The CDR3 DNA follows: TGTGCCATCGCCAGGGCGGGGTACGAGCAGTACTTC. The chain links TRBV10-3 to TRBJ2-7; TRBD2 might be the D (6 bases). Per germline, CDR1 ENHRY and CDR2 SYGVKD. Trimming took off 8 bases at V and 4 bases at J, with 12 bases between the two ends. The CDR3 runs to 12 residues.

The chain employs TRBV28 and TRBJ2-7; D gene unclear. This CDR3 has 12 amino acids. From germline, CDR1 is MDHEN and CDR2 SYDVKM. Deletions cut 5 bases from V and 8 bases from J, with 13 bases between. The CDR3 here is CASSPSRLKQYF. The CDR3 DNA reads TGTGCCAGCAGTCCCTCCCGGTTGAAGCAGTACTTC.

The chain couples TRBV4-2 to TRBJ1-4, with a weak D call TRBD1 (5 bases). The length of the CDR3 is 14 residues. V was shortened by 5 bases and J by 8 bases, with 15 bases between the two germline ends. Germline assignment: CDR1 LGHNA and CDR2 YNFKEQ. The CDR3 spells CASSVAGGREKLFF. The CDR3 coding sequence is TGTGCCAGCAGCGTTGCCGGGGGAAGGGAAAAACTGTTTTTT.

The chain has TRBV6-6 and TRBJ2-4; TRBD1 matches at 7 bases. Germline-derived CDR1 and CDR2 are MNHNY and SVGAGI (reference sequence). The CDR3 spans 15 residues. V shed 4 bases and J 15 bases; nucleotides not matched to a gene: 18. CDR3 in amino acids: CASSSPEGGLYRWYF. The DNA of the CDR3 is TGTGCCAGCAGTTCCCCCGAAGGGGGCCTCTACAGATGGTACTTC.

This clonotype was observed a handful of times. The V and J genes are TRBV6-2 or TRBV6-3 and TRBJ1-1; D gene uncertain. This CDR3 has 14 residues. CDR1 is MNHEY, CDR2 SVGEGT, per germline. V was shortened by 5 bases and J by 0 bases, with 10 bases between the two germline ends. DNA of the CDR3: TGTGCCAGCAGTGTAATACTGCTGAACACTGAAGCTTTCTTT. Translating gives CASSVILLNTEAFF.

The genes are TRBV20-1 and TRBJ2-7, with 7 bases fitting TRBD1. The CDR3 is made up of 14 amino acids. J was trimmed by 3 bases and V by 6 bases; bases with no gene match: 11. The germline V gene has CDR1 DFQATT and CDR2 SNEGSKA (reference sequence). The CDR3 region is CSAQRRQGDYEQYF. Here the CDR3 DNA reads TGCAGTGCCCAGAGACGGCAGGGGGACTACGAGCAGTACTTC.

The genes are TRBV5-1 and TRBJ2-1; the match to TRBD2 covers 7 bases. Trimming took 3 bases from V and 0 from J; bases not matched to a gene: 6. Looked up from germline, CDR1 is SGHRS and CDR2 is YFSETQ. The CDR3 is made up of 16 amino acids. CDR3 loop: CASSSEREGSYNEQFF. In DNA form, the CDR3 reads TGCGCCAGCAGCTCCGAGAGGGAGGGCTCCTACAATGAGCAGTTCTTC.

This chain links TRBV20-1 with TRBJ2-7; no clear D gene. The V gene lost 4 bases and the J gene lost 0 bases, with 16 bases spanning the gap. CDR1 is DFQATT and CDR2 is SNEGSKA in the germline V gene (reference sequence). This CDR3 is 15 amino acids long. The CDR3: CSAIYVVPSSYEQYF. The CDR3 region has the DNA TGCAGTGCTATTTATGTTGTTCCTAGCTCCTACGAGCAGTACTTC.

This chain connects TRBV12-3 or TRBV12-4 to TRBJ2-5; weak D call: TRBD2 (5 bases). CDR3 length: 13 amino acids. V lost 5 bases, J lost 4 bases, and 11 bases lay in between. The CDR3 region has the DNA TGTGCCAGCAGTCGGGGAGACGGAGAGACCCAGTACTTC. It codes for CASSRGDGETQYF.

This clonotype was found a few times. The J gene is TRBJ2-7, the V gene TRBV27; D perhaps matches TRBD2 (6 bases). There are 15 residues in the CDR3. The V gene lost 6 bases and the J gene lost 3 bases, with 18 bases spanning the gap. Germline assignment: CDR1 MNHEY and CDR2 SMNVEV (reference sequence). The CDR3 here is CASSPGLKIYYEQYF. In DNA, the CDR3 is TGTGCCAGCAGCCCGGGACTGAAAATCTACTACGAGCAGTACTTC.

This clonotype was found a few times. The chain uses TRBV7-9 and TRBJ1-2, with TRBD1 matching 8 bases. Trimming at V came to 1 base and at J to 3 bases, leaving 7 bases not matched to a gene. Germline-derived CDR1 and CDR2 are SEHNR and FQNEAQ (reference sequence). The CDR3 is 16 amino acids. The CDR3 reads CASSLGLSGQDYGYTF. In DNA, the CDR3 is TGTGCCAGCAGCTTAGGGTTATCGGGACAGGACTATGGCTACACCTTC.

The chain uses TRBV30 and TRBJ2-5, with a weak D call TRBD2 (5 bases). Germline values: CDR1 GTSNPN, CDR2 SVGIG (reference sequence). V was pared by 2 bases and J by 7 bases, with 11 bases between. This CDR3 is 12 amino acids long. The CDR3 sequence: CAWSPSSGTQYF. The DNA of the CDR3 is TGTGCCTGGAGTCCCTCAAGCGGGACCCAGTACTTC.